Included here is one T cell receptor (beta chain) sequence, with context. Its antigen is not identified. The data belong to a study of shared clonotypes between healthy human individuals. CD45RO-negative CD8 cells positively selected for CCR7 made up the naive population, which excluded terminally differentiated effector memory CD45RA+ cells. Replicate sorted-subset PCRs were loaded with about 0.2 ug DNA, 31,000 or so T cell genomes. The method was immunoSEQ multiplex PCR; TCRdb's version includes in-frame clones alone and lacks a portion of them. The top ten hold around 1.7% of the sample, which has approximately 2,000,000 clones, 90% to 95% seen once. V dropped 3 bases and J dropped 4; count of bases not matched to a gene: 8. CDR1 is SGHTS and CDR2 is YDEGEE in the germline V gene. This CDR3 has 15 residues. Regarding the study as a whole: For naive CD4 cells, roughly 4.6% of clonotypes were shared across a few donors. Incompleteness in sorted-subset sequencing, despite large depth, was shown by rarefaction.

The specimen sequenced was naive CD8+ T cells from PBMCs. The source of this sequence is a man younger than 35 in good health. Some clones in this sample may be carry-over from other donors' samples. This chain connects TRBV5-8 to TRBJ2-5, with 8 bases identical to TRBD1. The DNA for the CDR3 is TGTGCCAGCAGCTCAGGGGGCAACCTGGGAGAGACCCAGTACTTC. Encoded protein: CASSSGGNLGETQYF.